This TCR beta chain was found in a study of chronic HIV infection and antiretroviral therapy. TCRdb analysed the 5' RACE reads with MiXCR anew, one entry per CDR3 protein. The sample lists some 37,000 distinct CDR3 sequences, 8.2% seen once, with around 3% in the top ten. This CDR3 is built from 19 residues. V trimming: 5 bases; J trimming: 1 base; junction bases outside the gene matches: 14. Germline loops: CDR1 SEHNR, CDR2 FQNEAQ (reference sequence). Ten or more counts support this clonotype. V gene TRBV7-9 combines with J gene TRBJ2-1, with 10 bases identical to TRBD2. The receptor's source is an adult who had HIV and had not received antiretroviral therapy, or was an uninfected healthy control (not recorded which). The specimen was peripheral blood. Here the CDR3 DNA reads TGTGCCAGCAGCCCAGTCACTGAGCGGGAGGGCCGGTCCTACAATGAGCAGTTCTTC. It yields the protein CASSPVTEREGRSYNEQFF.